Only a few counts were recorded for the clone carrying this T cell receptor beta chain. Time point: after neoadjuvant nivolumab, at surgical resection. Patients had HPV-negative, locally advanced oral cavity squamous cell carcinoma. V dropped 6 bases and J dropped 0 bases, with 14 bases sitting between them. Germline CDR1 is SGHVS and CDR2 is FNYEAQ. CDR3 length: 16 amino acids. The sample is drawn from a study of neoadjuvant anti-PD-1 for oral cavity cancer. Only in-frame clones appear in the TCRdb table, and some are missing; sequencing was by immunoSEQ multiplex PCR. This table holds 10,000 to 15,000 clones, over 55% found once.

The sequence derives from a person between 35 and 79 years old with oral cavity squamous cell carcinoma. Sequenced material: PBMCs, taken after nivolumab (anti-PD-1) treatment. The chain carries TRBV7-6 and TRBJ2-2; possible D gene TRBD2, 6 bases. The DNA for the CDR3 is TGTGCCAGCAGTCCATACGGGACTGCGAACACCGGGGAGCTGTTTTTT. Its translation: CASSPYGTANTGELFF.